Many counts were recorded for the clone carrying this T cell receptor beta chain. This entry comes from a study of T cell repertoires in cytomegalovirus infection. The wider study: A matching HLA type, together with CMV infection, was signaled by public TCR beta signatures.

TCRdb re-derived calls from the reads in MiXCR, one entry per CDR3 protein. The sample lists a few hundred thousand distinct CDR3 sequences, approximately 17% occurring once. CDR1 is DFQATT and CDR2 is SNEGSKA in the germline V gene (reference sequence). The V end was cut by 6 bases, the J end by 5 bases, with 19 bases between. This CDR3 comprises 14 residues. The source material was CD8+ T cells from PBMCs. J is TRBJ2-5 and V is TRBV20-1; TRBD2 might be the D (7 bases). The receptor was isolated from a human donor in good health (CMV status not recorded). Some clones in this sample may be carry-over from other donors' samples. The CDR3 sequence: CSASPWGGGETQYF. Here the CDR3 DNA reads TGCAGTGCCAGTCCATGGGGGGGCGGTGAGACCCAGTACTTC.